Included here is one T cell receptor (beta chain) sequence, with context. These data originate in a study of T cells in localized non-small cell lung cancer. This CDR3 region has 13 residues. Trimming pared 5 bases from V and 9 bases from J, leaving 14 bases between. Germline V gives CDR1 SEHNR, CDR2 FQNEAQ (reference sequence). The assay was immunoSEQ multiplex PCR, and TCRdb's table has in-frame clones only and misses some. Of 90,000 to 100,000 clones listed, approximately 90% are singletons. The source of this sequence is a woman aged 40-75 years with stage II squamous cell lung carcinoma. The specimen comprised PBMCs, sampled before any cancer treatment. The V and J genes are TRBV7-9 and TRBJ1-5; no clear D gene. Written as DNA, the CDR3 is TGTGCCAGCAGCAAACCGGGAGAAGGGCCCCAGCATTTT. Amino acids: CASSKPGEGPQHF.